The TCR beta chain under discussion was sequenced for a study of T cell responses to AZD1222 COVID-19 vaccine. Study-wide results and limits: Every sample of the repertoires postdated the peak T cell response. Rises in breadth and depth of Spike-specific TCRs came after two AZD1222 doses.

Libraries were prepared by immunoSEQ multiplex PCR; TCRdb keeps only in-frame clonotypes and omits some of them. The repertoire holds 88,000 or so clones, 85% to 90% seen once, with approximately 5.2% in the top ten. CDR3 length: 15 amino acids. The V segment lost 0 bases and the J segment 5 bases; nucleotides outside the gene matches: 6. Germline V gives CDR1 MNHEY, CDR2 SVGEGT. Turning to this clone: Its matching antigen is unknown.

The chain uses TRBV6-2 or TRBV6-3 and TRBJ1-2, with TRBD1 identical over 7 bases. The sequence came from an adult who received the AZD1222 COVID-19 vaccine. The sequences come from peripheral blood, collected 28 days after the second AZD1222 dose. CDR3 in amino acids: CASSYSTGAGYGYTF. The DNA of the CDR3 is TGTGCCAGCAGTTACTCCACAGGGGCAGGGTATGGCTACACCTTC.